This T cell receptor (beta chain) was captured by sequencing in a study of control samples from healthy donors and cancer patients. The assay was immunoSEQ multiplex PCR, and TCRdb's table has in-frame clones only and misses some. The table records around 140,000 clones, 91% of them present only once. The CDR3 covers 17 residues. Germline V lookup: CDR1 SGHNT, CDR2 YYREEE (reference sequence). After removal of 0 bases from V and 4 bases from J, the junction contained 5 bases not matched to a gene. The sequence was obtained from a man aged 30-40 years in good health. Sequencing input: blood. The chain carries TRBV5-4 and TRBJ2-3; TRBD2 aligns across 13 bases. The CDR3 nucleotides read TGTGCCAGCAGCTTGGAGACTAGCGGGGGGATCTCAGATACGCAGTATTTT. Residues: CASSLETSGGISDTQYF.